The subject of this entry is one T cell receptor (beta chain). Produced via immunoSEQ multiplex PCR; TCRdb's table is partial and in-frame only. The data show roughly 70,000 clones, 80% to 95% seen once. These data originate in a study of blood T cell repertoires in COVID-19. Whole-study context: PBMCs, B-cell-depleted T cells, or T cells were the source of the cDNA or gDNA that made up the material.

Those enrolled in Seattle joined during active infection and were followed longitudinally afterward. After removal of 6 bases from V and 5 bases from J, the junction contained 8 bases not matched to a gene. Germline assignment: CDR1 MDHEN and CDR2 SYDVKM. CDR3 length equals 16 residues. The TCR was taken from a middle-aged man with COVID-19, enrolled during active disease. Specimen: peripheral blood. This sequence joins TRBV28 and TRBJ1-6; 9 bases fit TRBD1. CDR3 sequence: CASRPPGTGNNSPLHF. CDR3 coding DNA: TGTGCCAGCAGACCCCCCGGGACAGGGAATAATTCACCCCTCCACTTT.